This T cell receptor (beta chain) originates from a study of response to subunit inactivated influenza vaccine. Study conclusions and caveats: Every seasonal influenza vaccination brings in few new T cells, the authors suggested.

This clonotype was seen at least ten times. The target antigen is unknown. MiXCR, run by TCRdb on the RT-PCR reads, gives a single entry per CDR3 protein. The sample consists of more than 550,000 distinct CDR3 sequences, about 11% of them appearing once. Trimming stripped 0 bases from V and 0 bases from J, with 4 bases between. Germline CDR1 and CDR2: LGHNA and YNFKEQ. The CDR3 totals 14 residues. The sequencing here drew on PBMCs from blood, taken on the day of vaccination. The V and J genes are TRBV4-2 and TRBJ2-3; D ambiguous. This TCR was recovered from a middle-aged man who received an inactivated influenza vaccine. The CDR3 nucleotides are TGTGCCAGCAGCCAAGATGGAAGCACAGATACGCAGTATTTT. Amino acid sequence: CASSQDGSTDTQYF.